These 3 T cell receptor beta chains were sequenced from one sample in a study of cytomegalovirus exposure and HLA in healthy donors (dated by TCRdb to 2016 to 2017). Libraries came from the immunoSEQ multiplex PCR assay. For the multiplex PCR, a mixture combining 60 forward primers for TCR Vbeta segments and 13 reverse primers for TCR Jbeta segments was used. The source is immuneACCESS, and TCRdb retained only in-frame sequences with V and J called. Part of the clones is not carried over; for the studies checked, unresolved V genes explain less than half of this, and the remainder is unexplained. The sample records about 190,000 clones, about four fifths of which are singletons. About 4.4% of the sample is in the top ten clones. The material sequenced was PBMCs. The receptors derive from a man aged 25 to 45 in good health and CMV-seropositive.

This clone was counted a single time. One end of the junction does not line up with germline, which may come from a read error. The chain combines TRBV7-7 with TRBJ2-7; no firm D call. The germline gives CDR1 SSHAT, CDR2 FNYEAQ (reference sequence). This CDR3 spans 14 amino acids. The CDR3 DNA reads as TGTGCTAGCAGCTTAGAAATGCACGGGTACGAGCAGTACTTC. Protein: CASSLEMHGYEQYF. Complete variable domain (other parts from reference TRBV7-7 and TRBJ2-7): GAGVSQSPRYKVTKRGQDVTLRCDPISSHATLYWYQQALGQGPEFLTYFNYEAQPDKSGLPSDRFSAERPEGSISTLTIQRTEQRDSAMYRCASSLEMHGYEQYFGPGTRLTVT.

The CDR3 bases are TGTGCCAGCTCACCGACGGAGGGGACTGAAGCTTTCTTT. Translation: CASSPTEGTEAFF. The V call is TRBV18, the J call TRBJ1-1; maybe TRBD1 (5 bases). Per the germline V gene, CDR1 is KGHSH and CDR2 is LQKENI. The CDR3 sequence is 13 residues long. Trimming took off 3 bases at V and 5 bases at J, with 10 bases between the two ends.

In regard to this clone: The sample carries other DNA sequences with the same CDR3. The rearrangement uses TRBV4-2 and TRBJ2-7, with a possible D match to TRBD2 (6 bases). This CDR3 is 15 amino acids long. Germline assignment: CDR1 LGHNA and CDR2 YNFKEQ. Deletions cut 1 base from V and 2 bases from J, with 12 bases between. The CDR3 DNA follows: TGTGCCAGCAGCCAAGGGGCAGGGAGGACCTACGAGCAGTACTTC. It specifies CASSQGAGRTYEQYF.